This T cell receptor beta chain was found in a study of blood T cell repertoires in COVID-19. Study in general: Researchers got acute and convalescent COVID-19 samples from the United States, Italy and Spain. T cells, B-cell-depleted T cells, or PBMCs provided the cDNA or gDNA that served as material.

Per the authors' pipeline: From reference gene primer amplification, estimates of nucleated cell counts were derived. The assay was immunoSEQ multiplex PCR, and TCRdb's table has in-frame clones only and misses some. V and J calls and clone size follow that table, whereas D and trimming were derived from the DNA. The repertoire includes under 55,000 clones, roughly nine tenths of them detected once, and approximately 4% sits in the top ten. The CDR3 covers 14 residues. With V trimmed by 6 bases and J by 7 bases, 8 bases remained unmatched. Germline lookup yields CDR1 SNHLY and CDR2 FYNNEI. The sequenced sample consisted of peripheral blood. The sequence was collected from a human donor in a cohort sampled during active COVID-19. The chain employs TRBV2 and TRBJ2-1; TRBD2 matches 8 bases. CDR3 sequence: CASRLVGRGNEQFF. DNA for the CDR3: TGTGCCAGCAGACTGGTCGGGAGGGGGAATGAGCAGTTCTTC.